A single sample is the source of the 5 T cell receptor beta chains below, sequenced in a study of cytomegalovirus exposure and HLA in healthy donors. Amplification used 60 Vbeta primers and 13 Jbeta primers. Generated by immunoSEQ multiplex PCR, the TCRdb table keeps only in-frame clones and is missing some. The table has about 160,000 clones, about 72% seen once; the top ten hold 3.7%. The sequenced sample consisted of PBMCs. These receptors all come from a man younger than 45 in good health and CMV-seropositive.

This clone was recorded only once. The rearrangement uses TRBV27 and TRBJ1-2, with 9 bases aligning to TRBD1. The V segment lost 6 bases and the J segment 7 bases; nucleotides outside the gene matches: 15. Germline V gene sequence: CDR1 MNHEY, CDR2 SMNVEV (reference sequence). This CDR3 region has 16 residues. This CDR3 reads CASSHRETGGWGGYTF. The DNA for the CDR3 is TGTGCCAGCAGCCACCGCGAGACAGGGGGATGGGGTGGCTACACCTTC.

The CDR3: CAWEPGTSFHEQFF. The CDR3 coding sequence is TGTGCCTGGGAGCCCGGGACTAGTTTCCATGAGCAGTTCTTC. The chain couples TRBV30 to TRBJ2-1; 8 bases agree with TRBD2. The J segment lost 8 bases and the V segment lost 5 bases, leaving 11 bases of the junction unmatched. The CDR3 is 14 residues long. Germline-derived CDR1 and CDR2 are GTSNPN and SVGIG (reference sequence).

CDR3 region: CASSLKSGGFTDTQYF. In nucleotides, the CDR3 is TGTGCCAGCAGCTTAAAATCAGGGGGCTTTACAGATACGCAGTATTTT. The chain recombines TRBV11-2 with TRBJ2-3; 8 bases agree with TRBD1. The ends lost 2 bases at V and 3 bases at J; junction bases unmatched: 7. Per the germline V gene, CDR1 is SGHAT and CDR2 is FQNNGV. The CDR3 loop spans 16 amino acids.

The V call is TRBV27, the J call TRBJ2-3; 9 bases fit TRBD2. CDR1 MNHEY and CDR2 SMNVEV come from the germline V gene (reference sequence). Losses at the gene ends were 8 bases for V and 3 bases for J; bases not matched to a gene: 21. The CDR3 spans 19 residues. Here the CDR3 DNA reads TGTGCCAGCCTCCACCGGCCACCCCAGGAGCGGGGGGAAACAGATACGCAGTATTTT. Its translation is CASLHRPPQERGETDTQYF.

The chain uses TRBV11-1 and TRBJ1-5; tentative D call: TRBD1 (5 bases). Trimming pared 5 bases from V and 5 bases from J, leaving 10 bases between. In germline, CDR1 is SGHAT, CDR2 FQDESV (reference sequence). This CDR3 contains 13 residues. The chain's CDR3 is CASSAGLDQPQHF. The CDR3, as DNA: TGTGCCAGCAGCGCGGGGCTTGATCAGCCCCAGCATTTT.